The next 17 T cell receptor beta chains were all read from a single sample in a study of CD8+ T cells in alopecia areata. RNA extraction and reverse transcription yielded cDNA as sequencing template. Profiling relied on immunoSEQ multiplex PCR, and the TCRdb table lists in-frame clones only, not all of them. The profile shows about 200,000 clones, roughly three fifths of them singletons. The sequencing input was CD8+ T cells sorted from blood. These receptor sequences come from a human donor in good health.

A note on this clone: Other DNA sequences of this sample code for an identical CDR3. V and J are TRBV2 and TRBJ2-1; 9 bases map to TRBD2. With 2 bases clipped from V and 4 bases from J, the junction kept 0 bases outside the gene matches. CDR1 is SNHLY, CDR2 FYNNEI, per germline. This CDR3 contains 14 residues. CDR3 amino acids: CASSELAGYNEQFF. The CDR3 DNA reads as TGTGCCAGCAGTGAACTAGCGGGGTACAATGAGCAGTTCTTC.

This clone was observed once. The rearrangement links TRBV27 to TRBJ2-5, with D tentatively TRBD2 (7 bases). Germline V gene data show CDR1 as MNHEY and CDR2 as SMNVEV (reference sequence). The CDR3 consists of 13 residues. Trimming cost V 3 bases and J 5 bases, with 10 bases left between them. The CDR3 here is CASSLGGLETQYF. CDR3 sequence (DNA): TGTGCCAGCAGTTTGGGGGGGCTTGAGACCCAGTACTTC.

The CDR3 DNA reads as TGCGCCAGCAGCCCGGACAGGGGCTACGAGCAGTACTTC. The encoded protein is CASSPDRGYEQYF. The rearrangement links TRBV4-1 to TRBJ2-7, with 9 bases that match TRBD1. Germline-derived CDR1 and CDR2 are MGHRA and YSYEKL. Trimming cost V 4 bases and J 3 bases; bases outside gene matches: 1. The CDR3 is 13 residues long.

This chain connects TRBV5-1 to TRBJ1-2; a weak D match, TRBD1 (6 bases). The ends were cut back, 9 bases at V and 6 bases at J, with 15 bases in the middle. Germline values: CDR1 SGHRS, CDR2 YFSETQ. This CDR3 spans 12 amino acids. This chain's CDR3 is CATTGQGDGYTF. As DNA, the CDR3 is TGCGCCACCACGGGACAAGGGGATGGCTACACCTTC. The full variable domain, in which reference TRBV5-1 and TRBJ1-2 provide the parts outside the CDR3, is KAGVTQTPRYLIKTRGQQVTLSCSPISGHRSVSWYQQTPGQGLQFLFEYFSETQRNKGNFPGRFSGRQFSNSRSEMNVSTLELGDSALYLCATTGQGDGYTFGSGTRLTVV.

V usage is TRBV29-1 and J usage is TRBJ2-7; the match to TRBD2 covers 13 bases. The V gene's germline CDR1 is SQVTM and CDR2 ANQGSEA. The CDR3 sequence is 15 residues long. Germline trimming cut 4 bases from V and 2 bases from J; bases unmatched to any gene: 5. The CDR3 DNA reads TGCAGCGTTGTGCCTACTAGCGGGGGGGCCTACGAGCAGTACTTC. Amino acid sequence: CSVVPTSGGAYEQYF.

This clone was seen only a few times. The V and J genes are TRBV13 and TRBJ1-3; the match to TRBD1 covers 11 bases. Germline loops: CDR1 PRHDT, CDR2 FYEKMQ (reference sequence). V gave up 4 bases and J gave up 1 base; unmatched junction bases: 6. This CDR3 spans 17 amino acids. CDR3 coding DNA: TGTGCCAGCAGCTCTACCGGACAGGGGGCTTCTGGAAACACCATATATTTT. This sequence encodes CASSSTGQGASGNTIYF.

The J gene is TRBJ2-1, the V gene TRBV29-1; D may be TRBD2 (6 bases). Germline V gene sequence: CDR1 SQVTM, CDR2 ANQGSEA. Trimming took off 3 bases at V and 6 bases at J, with 18 bases between the two ends. The CDR3 has 15 amino acids. The CDR3 nucleotides read TGCAGCGTTGATGGGGACTTGACTCGGGGCAATGAGCAGTTCTTC. It translates to CSVDGDLTRGNEQFF.

This clone was counted only a few times. The same CDR3 can be traced to other DNA sequences in this sample. The rearrangement links TRBV7-9 to TRBJ2-7; D perhaps matches TRBD2 (5 bases). CDR1 SEHNR and CDR2 FQNEAQ come from the germline V gene (reference sequence). The CDR3 spans 12 residues. V was cut by 1 base and J by 6 bases, with 7 bases left in between. CDR3 in DNA: TGTGCCAGCAGCTTAGGGGAGTCCGAGCAGTACTTC. Residues: CASSLGESEQYF.

V usage is TRBV2 and J usage is TRBJ1-2; 11 bases match TRBD1. The CDR3 is 13 residues long. Germline CDR1 SNHLY, CDR2 FYNNEI. The ends lost 6 bases at V and 7 bases at J; junction bases unmatched: 4. CDR3 bases: TGTGCCAGCAGCGCCGGGACAGGGGGTGGCTACACCTTC. It codes for CASSAGTGGGYTF.

The chain carries TRBV30 and TRBJ2-7; 13 positions agree with TRBD2. The CDR3 length is 15 residues. Germline V gene sequence: CDR1 GTSNPN, CDR2 SVGIG (reference sequence). V was pared by 0 bases and J by 5 bases, with 4 bases of the junction left unmatched. The CDR3 bases are TGTGCCTGGAGTGTACTAGCGGGGGGGCTCGACGAGCAGTACTTC. Translated, it gives CAWSVLAGGLDEQYF.

This rearrangement joins TRBV4-2 to TRBJ2-7; D is possibly TRBD1 (6 bases). Per germline, CDR1 LGHNA and CDR2 YNFKEQ. Trimming left V 4 bases short and J 1 base short, with 14 bases between. The CDR3 length is 15 residues. CDR3 in amino acids: CASSLFRDRSYEQYF. In DNA, the CDR3 is TGTGCCAGCAGCCTTTTTCGAGACAGGTCCTACGAGCAGTACTTC.

This sequence joins TRBV29-1 and TRBJ2-3; 11 bases map to TRBD2. CDR1 and CDR2 (germline): SQVTM, ANQGSEA. This CDR3 has 15 residues. V trimming: 6 bases; J trimming: 2 bases; junction bases outside the gene matches: 7. CDR3 nucleotide sequence: TGCAGCGTGCGACTAGCGGGGCCGTACACAGATACGCAGTATTTT. Translated: CSVRLAGPYTDTQYF.

This clone was recorded a few times. This chain joins TRBV6-1 and TRBJ1-4; no firm D call. Trimming took 7 bases from V and 0 from J, leaving 9 bases between them. Germline V gene data show CDR1 as MNHNS and CDR2 as SASEGT. CDR3 length: 14 residues. The CDR3 DNA is TGTGCCAGCAACGCGGATGCAACTAATGAAAAACTGTTTTTT. Protein sequence: CASNADATNEKLFF.

The chain carries TRBV29-1 and TRBJ2-7; TRBD1 agrees at 7 bases. CDR3 length equals 13 residues. The germline V gene encodes CDR1 SQVTM and CDR2 ANQGSEA. V was clipped by 2 bases and J by 5 bases; unmatched bases: 6. This chain's CDR3 is CSVEKGARDEQYF. The CDR3 DNA is TGCAGCGTTGAAAAGGGGGCGAGGGACGAGCAGTACTTC.

The chain has TRBV5-1 and TRBJ1-2, with 8 bases aligning to TRBD1. This CDR3 comprises 12 residues. Germline V gives CDR1 SGHRS, CDR2 YFSETQ. The V segment lost 9 bases and the J segment 8 bases; nucleotides outside the gene matches: 9. In DNA form, the CDR3 reads TGCGCCACGAGTACAGGGGGAGAAGGCTACACCTTC. It is translated as CATSTGGEGYTF.

This chain uses TRBV27 with TRBJ2-7; D is possibly TRBD1 or TRBD2 (5 bases each). Looked up from germline, CDR1 is MNHEY and CDR2 is SMNVEV (reference sequence). This CDR3 is 16 amino acids long. The germline V and J ends were trimmed by 6 bases and 2 bases, with 20 bases remaining between them. Here the CDR3 reads CASSRDRDFSTYEQYF. CDR3 nucleotide sequence: TGTGCCAGCAGCCGGGACCGCGACTTCTCTACCTACGAGCAGTACTTC.

The genes are TRBV6-1 and TRBJ2-3; possible D gene TRBD2, 6 bases. The germline V gene encodes CDR1 MNHNS and CDR2 SASEGT. V shed 6 bases and J shed 2 bases, with 12 bases lying between them. The CDR3 length is 14 residues. The DNA of the CDR3 is TGTGCCAGCAGCCAGCGGGTGTACACAGATACGCAGTATTTT. As protein: CASSQRVYTDTQYF.